This passage covers 22 T cell receptor beta chains from one sample sequenced in a study of T cells in Graves' hyperthyroidism and ophthalmopathy. TCR beta CDR3 regions were amplified from RNA. HTBI primers were employed in a first-round RT-PCR of the TCR CDR3. MiXCR, applied by TCRdb to the multiplex PCR reads, yields one record per CDR3 protein. Of roughly 500,000 distinct CDR3 sequences detected, 46% appear once; the ten largest clones hold around two fifths. Specimen: peripheral blood or thyroid tissue (not recorded which). Every receptor here comes from an adult woman with Graves' disease, either hyperthyroidism or ophthalmopathy (not recorded which).

This clonotype was found many times. This chain joins TRBV9 and TRBJ2-2; 13 bases fit TRBD2. Germline CDR1 and CDR2: SGDLS and YYNGEE. The CDR3 spans 16 residues. With V trimmed by 0 bases and J by 6 bases, 2 bases remained unmatched. The CDR3 region is CASSVELAGGPGELFF. In nucleotides, the CDR3 is TGTGCCAGCAGCGTAGAACTAGCGGGAGGGCCCGGGGAGCTGTTTTTT.

This chain connects TRBV2 to TRBJ2-5; 14 nucleotides align to TRBD2. The V segment lost 0 bases and the J segment 11 bases; nucleotides outside the gene matches: 8. Germline-derived CDR1 and CDR2 are SNHLY and FYNNEI. This CDR3 has 16 amino acids. Here the CDR3 reads CASSEAGLAGGCEQYF. The DNA for the CDR3 is TGTGCCAGCAGTGAAGCTGGACTAGCGGGAGGATGTGAGCAGTACTTC.

The V call is TRBV20-1, the J call TRBJ2-3; 8 bases fit TRBD2. The CDR3 has 16 residues. V shed 0 bases and J 0 bases; nucleotides not matched to a gene: 5. Germline assignment: CDR1 DFQATT and CDR2 SNEGSKA (reference sequence). CDR3 sequence reads: CSARDRRGRSTDTQYF. CDR3 nucleotides: TGCAGTGCTAGAGATCGGCGCGGGAGGAGCACAGATACGCAGTATTTT.

The CDR3 loop is CASSFLGLTGELFF. In nucleotides, the CDR3 is TGTGCCAGCAGTTTCCTGGGGTTGACCGGGGAGCTGTTTTTT. The chain joins TRBV28 to TRBJ2-2; D is ambiguous. Germline assignment: CDR1 MDHEN and CDR2 SYDVKM. V shed 3 bases and J shed 5 bases, with 10 bases lying between them. There are 14 residues in the CDR3.

This clonotype was recorded a few times. The chain has TRBV7-2 and TRBJ1-5, with D uncertain. The germline gives CDR1 SGHTA, CDR2 FQGNSA. The CDR3 has 14 residues. V lost 9 bases to trimming and J lost 3 bases, with 15 bases between them. For the CDR3, the DNA is TGTGCCAGTCAACTGACGTCCTCCAATCAGCCCCAGCATTTT. Its protein is CASQLTSSNQPQHF. The full variable domain, completed using reference TRBV7-2 and TRBJ1-5, is GAGVSQSPSNKVTEKGKDVELRCDPISGHTALYWYRQSLGQGLEFLIYFQGNSAPDKSGLPSDRFSAERTGGSVSTLTIQRTQQEDSAVYLCASQLTSSNQPQHFGDGTRLSIL.

The V gene is TRBV7-9, the J gene TRBJ2-7, with D perhaps being TRBD1 or TRBD2 (5 bases each). V was pared by 5 bases and J by 4 bases, with 18 bases between. Looked up from germline, CDR1 is SEHNR and CDR2 is FQNEAQ (reference sequence). The CDR3 covers 15 residues. CDR3 sequence: CASSHRDPDLYEQYF. CDR3 bases: TGTGCCAGCAGCCACCGGGACCCGGACTTATACGAGCAGTACTTC. The variable domain in full, completed from reference TRBV7-9 and TRBJ2-7, reads DTGVSQNPRHKITKRGQNVTFRCDPISEHNRLYWYRQTLGQGPEFLTYFQNEAQLEKSRLLSDRFSAERPKGSFSTLEIQRTEQGDSAMYLCASSHRDPDLYEQYFGPGTRLTVT.

Points on this clonotype: A much larger clone sits a single nucleotide away, making a read error possible. The rearrangement uses TRBV7-9 and TRBJ2-2, with D unclear. This CDR3 has 14 amino acids. Per germline, CDR1 SEHNR and CDR2 FQNEAQ (reference sequence). CDR3 region: CTSSFFKNTGELFF. The CDR3 nucleotides read TGTACCAGCAGCTTCTTCAAGAACACCGGGGAGCTGTTTTTT.

The chain is built from TRBV10-2 and TRBJ1-1, with 9 positions matching TRBD1. Germline V lookup: CDR1 WSHSY, CDR2 SAAADI. V lost 6 bases and J lost 8; bases outside the gene matches: 13. This CDR3 comprises 15 residues. CDR3 coding DNA: TGCGCCAGCAGAAGTCCAGGACAGGGGTGGAAGGAAGCTTTCTTT. Protein: CASRSPGQGWKEAFF.

With respect to this clonotype: A read error may be the cause here, since a much bigger clone is one base away. The chain has TRBV10-1 and TRBJ2-2; maybe TRBD1 (6 bases). The length of the CDR3 is 16 residues. The V end lost 4 bases, the J end lost 0 bases, and 12 bases lay between the germline ends. Germline loops: CDR1 WNHNN, CDR2 SYGVQD (reference sequence). The CDR3 nucleotides read TGCGCCAGCAGTGGATTGGGGGCCCCGAACACCGGGGAGCTGTTTTTT. Protein sequence: CASSGLGAPNTGELFF.

This clonotype was counted a single time. J is TRBJ2-5 and V is TRBV9; D may be TRBD2 (5 bases). From germline, CDR1 is SGDLS and CDR2 YYNGEE. Trimming stripped 4 bases from V and 3 bases from J, with 16 bases between. The CDR3 contains 15 residues. This CDR3 is CASSQVPGVKETQYF. The CDR3 bases are TGTGCCAGCAGCCAAGTCCCCGGGGTGAAAGAGACCCAGTACTTC.

V is TRBV7-9 and J is TRBJ1-1; TRBD1 matches at 7 bases. This CDR3 is built from 14 residues. The germline V gene encodes CDR1 SEHNR and CDR2 FQNEAQ (reference sequence). The V segment lost 5 bases and the J segment 3 bases; nucleotides outside the gene matches: 6. CDR3 nucleotide sequence: TGTGCCAGCAGCCACCGGGACAGCTACACTGAAGCTTTCTTT. It yields the protein CASSHRDSYTEAFF.

The chain couples TRBV20-1 to TRBJ2-7, with 11 positions matching TRBD1. Germline CDR1 DFQATT, CDR2 SNEGSKA (reference sequence). This CDR3 has 14 residues. V dropped 6 bases and J dropped 4; count of bases not matched to a gene: 8. The chain's CDR3 is CSAWDRGSGYEQYF. CDR3 nucleotides: TGCAGTGCGTGGGACAGGGGGTCTGGTTACGAGCAGTACTTC.

This CDR3 is CASSLVAQTPSTDTQYF. DNA for the CDR3: TGTGCCAGCAGCTTGGTCGCGCAGACCCCTAGCACAGATACGCAGTATTTT. The chain employs TRBV7-2 and TRBJ2-3; D call uncertain. Germline V gene lookup returns CDR1 SGHTA and CDR2 FQGNSA. With 3 bases removed from V and 0 bases from J, the gap between germline ends came to 16 bases. The CDR3 is 17 residues long.

V gene TRBV10-2 combines with J gene TRBJ1-2; TRBD1 is a possible D gene (6 bases). CDR1 and CDR2 (germline): WSHSY, SAAADI. Trimming stripped 0 bases from V and 7 bases from J, with 15 bases between. The CDR3 is 15 residues long. The CDR3 DNA follows: TGCGCCAGCAGTGAGTCGAGAGCAGGGGCTGGTGGCTACACCTTC. Translating gives CASSESRAGAGGYTF.

This clonotype appeared many times. The rearrangement joins TRBV5-6 to TRBJ2-7, with 8 bases matching TRBD2. Per germline, CDR1 SGHDT and CDR2 YYEEEE. Losses at the gene ends were 2 bases for V and 7 bases for J; bases not matched to a gene: 5. The length of the CDR3 is 13 residues. The CDR3 nucleotides are TGTGCCAGCAGCTTAGCGGGAGAAGGGGAGCAGTACTTC. This codes for CASSLAGEGEQYF.

The V gene is TRBV29-1, the J gene TRBJ2-7, with D uncertain. Deletions cut 8 bases from V and 5 bases from J, with 13 bases between. The CDR3 runs 11 residues. Germline CDR1 is SQVTM and CDR2 is ANQGSEA. The CDR3 region has the DNA TGCAGCTTTTCTGGAGCCCACGAGCAGTACTTC. It is translated as CSFSGAHEQYF.

This clonotype was detected ten times or more. The V gene is TRBV29-1, the J gene TRBJ2-2; D ambiguous. CDR3 length: 12 residues. Germline V gene lookup returns CDR1 SQVTM and CDR2 ANQGSEA. V lost 6 bases to trimming and J lost 5 bases, with 10 bases between them. CDR3 residues: CSVCVGTGELFF. CDR3 nucleotides: TGCAGCGTCTGTGTAGGAACCGGGGAGCTGTTTTTT.

This chain connects TRBV20-1 to TRBJ1-6; TRBD1 might be the D (6 bases). The germline V gene encodes CDR1 DFQATT and CDR2 SNEGSKA (reference sequence). CDR3 length: 13 amino acids. Trimming took off 3 bases at V and 8 bases at J, with 11 bases between the two ends. This CDR3 reads CSARQGTYSPLHF. CDR3 sequence (DNA): TGCAGTGCTAGGCAGGGGACATATTCACCCCTCCACTTT.

This clonotype was picked up many times. The genes are TRBV5-1 and TRBJ1-4; the D gene is possibly TRBD1 (5 bases). With 1 base removed from V and 3 bases from J, the gap between germline ends came to 7 bases. The CDR3 totals 14 residues. The V gene's germline CDR1 is SGHRS and CDR2 YFSETQ. CDR3 in DNA: TGCGCCAGCAGCTTGATGGGGGCTAATGAAAAACTGTTTTTT. This translates into CASSLMGANEKLFF.

The chain couples TRBV9 to TRBJ2-3; D perhaps matches TRBD2 (5 bases). Germline-derived CDR1 and CDR2 are SGDLS and YYNGEE. CDR3 length: 12 residues. Trimming pared 2 bases from V and 4 bases from J, leaving 5 bases between. The CDR3 DNA reads TGTGCCAGCAGCGTGAGGGCAGATACGCAGTATTTT. Translated, it gives CASSVRADTQYF.

The chain carries TRBV2 and TRBJ1-6; D not certain. The CDR3 extends over 13 amino acids. The V end lost 4 bases, the J end lost 7 bases, and 8 bases lay between the germline ends. Germline V gene data show CDR1 as SNHLY and CDR2 as FYNNEI. The CDR3 nucleotides are TGTGCCAGCAGTGGAGGGCCGAATTCACCCCTCCACTTT. This sequence encodes CASSGGPNSPLHF.

The genes are TRBV12-3 or TRBV12-4 and TRBJ1-5; D may be TRBD1 (5 bases). With 4 bases removed from V and 12 bases from J, the gap between germline ends came to 10 bases. The CDR3 contains 11 residues. CDR3 sequence reads: CASSWDGNQHF. CDR3 nucleotides: TGTGCCAGCAGTTGGGACGGGAACCAGCATTTT.